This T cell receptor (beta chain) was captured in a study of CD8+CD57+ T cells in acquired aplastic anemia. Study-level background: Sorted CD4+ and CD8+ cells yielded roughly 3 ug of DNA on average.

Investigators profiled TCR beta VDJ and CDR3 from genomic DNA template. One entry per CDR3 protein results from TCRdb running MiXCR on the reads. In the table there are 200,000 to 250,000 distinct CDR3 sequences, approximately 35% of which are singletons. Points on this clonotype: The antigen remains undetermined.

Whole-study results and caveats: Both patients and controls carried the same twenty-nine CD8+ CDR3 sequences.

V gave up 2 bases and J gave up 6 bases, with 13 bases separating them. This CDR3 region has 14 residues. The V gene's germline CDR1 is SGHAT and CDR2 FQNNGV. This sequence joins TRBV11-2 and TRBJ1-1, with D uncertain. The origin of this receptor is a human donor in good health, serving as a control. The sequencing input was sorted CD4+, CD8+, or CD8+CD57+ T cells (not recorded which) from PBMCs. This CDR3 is CASSLRTLAAEAFF. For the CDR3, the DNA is TGTGCCAGCAGCTTACGGACCCTTGCGGCTGAAGCTTTCTTT.